The entry below gives a single T cell receptor beta chain sequence along with its context. In the original workflow: Reference gene primers were amplified, and this amplification served to estimate nucleated cell counts. This table comes from immunoSEQ multiplex PCR, and its TCRdb copy is limited to in-frame clones, with some not included. V and J calls and clone size are given by that table; D and trimming were obtained from the DNA. The sample has around 160,000 clones; over 80% are singletons. This entry is derived from a study of blood T cell repertoires in COVID-19. Study overall: Material from acute and convalescent COVID-19 was sourced from the United States, Italy and Spain. T cells, B-cell-depleted T cells, or PBMCs provided the cDNA or gDNA that served as material.

The V end was cut by 1 base, the J end by 0 bases, with 6 bases between. This CDR3 region has 14 residues. CDR1 LGHNA and CDR2 YSLEER come from the germline V gene. Sequenced input: peripheral blood. The receptor was isolated from a woman between 35 and 50 years old with active or convalescent COVID-19. The genes are TRBV4-3 and TRBJ2-5, with TRBD1 as a possible D gene (6 bases). Written as DNA, the CDR3 is TGCGCCAGCAGCCAAGGGACAGACCAAGAGACCCAGTACTTC. This encodes CASSQGTDQETQYF.